These 10 T cell receptor beta chains were all obtained from the same sample, sequenced in a study of blood T cells in healthy people across ages. Through a sample-barcoded 5' primer and a J-beta primer mix, a second PCR was run for roughly 7 to 11 cycles. MiXCR, run by TCRdb on the 5' RACE reads, gives a single entry per CDR3 protein. The sample carries about 730,000 distinct CDR3 sequences, around 40% recorded once. Sample: blood. All receptors derive from a woman in her sixties or seventies in good health.

This clonotype was counted between two and nine times. V and J are TRBV6-2 or TRBV6-3 and TRBJ1-4; weak D call: TRBD1 (6 bases). V was trimmed by 5 bases and J by 0 bases, leaving 10 bases between them. This CDR3 contains 15 residues. Germline V gives CDR1 MNHEY, CDR2 SVGEGT. For the CDR3, the DNA is TGTGCCAGCAGTCCACGGACAGCAACTAATGAAAAACTGTTTTTT. Its translation: CASSPRTATNEKLFF.

The J gene is TRBJ1-6, the V gene TRBV20-1; no firm D call. The CDR3 extends over 14 amino acids. CDR1 DFQATT and CDR2 SNEGSKA come from the germline V gene (reference sequence). Trimming stripped 6 bases from V and 0 bases from J, with 9 bases between. In DNA, the CDR3 is TGCAGTGCCCCGCAAAGCTCCTATAATTCACCCCTCCACTTT. It encodes CSAPQSSYNSPLHF.

This clonotype showed up just a few times. CDR3 DNA sequence: TGTGCCAGCAGCTCGAGACAATCCAATGAGCAGTTCTTC. As protein: CASSSRQSNEQFF. This chain connects TRBV7-3 to TRBJ2-1; D call uncertain. The V and J ends lost 4 bases and 6 bases respectively, with 10 bases between them. CDR1 SGHTA and CDR2 FQGTGA come from the germline V gene. The CDR3 runs 13 residues.

The chain recombines TRBV20-1 with TRBJ2-7; weak D call: TRBD2 (5 bases). The V gene's germline CDR1 is DFQATT and CDR2 SNEGSKA (reference sequence). The CDR3 sequence is 13 residues long. The V gene lost 3 bases and the J gene lost 0 bases, with 9 bases spanning the gap. The CDR3 reads CSARRAGSYEQYF. CDR3 sequence (DNA): TGCAGTGCTAGGAGGGCGGGCTCCTACGAGCAGTACTTC.

The chain couples TRBV28 to TRBJ2-5, with 9 bases matching TRBD1. The CDR3 contains 17 residues. Germline assignment: CDR1 MDHEN and CDR2 SYDVKM. Trimming cost V 3 bases and J 4 bases; bases outside gene matches: 12. Here the CDR3 DNA reads TGTGCCAGCAGTTTGCAGGGACAGGGTCTGACGGGAGAGACCCAGTACTTC. This gives the protein CASSLQGQGLTGETQYF.

This rearrangement joins TRBV20-1 to TRBJ2-3; D may be TRBD2 (5 bases). V was shortened by 0 bases and J by 1 base, with 17 bases between the two germline ends. The germline V gene has CDR1 DFQATT and CDR2 SNEGSKA (reference sequence). This CDR3 contains 17 residues. DNA of the CDR3: TGCAGTGCTAGAGATCCCCACGGCAGCGGACGCACAGATACGCAGTATTTT. This encodes CSARDPHGSGRTDTQYF.

V and J are TRBV4-3 and TRBJ2-6, with D possibly TRBD2 on 5 matching bases. The CDR3 loop spans 15 amino acids. V lost 3 bases, J lost 2 bases, and 8 bases lay in between. Germline CDR1 and CDR2: LGHNA and YSLEER. CDR3 sequence reads: CASSQRGTGANVLTF. The CDR3 bases are TGCGCCAGCAGCCAGCGAGGGACTGGGGCCAACGTCCTGACTTTC.

In this sample, this clonotype turned up a few times. Here the CDR3 DNA reads TGTGCCACCAAGCTGGCGGGAGGGCCCGACGAGCAGTTCTTC. The encoded protein is CATKLAGGPDEQFF. The rearrangement links TRBV24-1 to TRBJ2-1, with 9 nucleotides matching TRBD2. CDR3 length: 14 amino acids. V dropped 8 bases and J dropped 10; count of bases not matched to a gene: 11. Looked up from germline, CDR1 is KGHDR and CDR2 is SFDVKD.

For this clonotype: This sequence may be a read error, since a much larger clone differs from it by one base. The chain joins TRBV6-6 to TRBJ2-7, with TRBD1 as a possible D gene (5 bases). The V end was cut by 5 bases, the J end by 5 bases, with 16 bases between. The CDR3 consists of 14 residues. CDR1 and CDR2 from the germline V gene are MNHNY and SVGAGI (reference sequence). The CDR3 region is CASSNRGSGNEQYF. CDR3 nucleotides: TGTGCCAGCAGTAATAGGGGAAGTGGCAACGAGCAGTACTTC.

This clonotype was counted a few times. V usage is TRBV9 and J usage is TRBJ2-3; TRBD2 matches at 7 bases. Trimming cost V 4 bases and J 1 base; bases outside gene matches: 6. The CDR3 consists of 15 residues. Looked up from germline, CDR1 is SGDLS and CDR2 is YYNGEE. CDR3 sequence reads: CASSPLRGGTDTQYF. The CDR3 coding sequence is TGTGCCAGCAGCCCCCTCCGGGGGGGCACAGATACGCAGTATTTT.